Following are 20 T cell receptor beta chains from one sample sequenced in a study of cytomegalovirus exposure and HLA in healthy donors. The PCR ran on 60 Vbeta and 13 Jbeta primers. The assay was immunoSEQ multiplex PCR, and TCRdb's table has in-frame clones only and misses some. Of a few hundred thousand clones in the sample, roughly 90% are singletons; the top ten hold 2% to 3%. The sequencing sample was made of PBMCs. The receptors derive from a woman aged 18-29 years in good health and CMV-seronegative.

The chain employs TRBV15 and TRBJ2-2; 14 bases are a match to TRBD2. CDR3 size: 18 residues. J was trimmed by 5 bases and V by 3 bases; bases with no gene match: 8. Germline V gene data show CDR1 as LNHNV and CDR2 as YYDKDF (reference sequence). CDR3 amino acids: CATSRTTSGGATTGELFF. The CDR3 DNA sequence: TGTGCCACCAGCAGGACGACTAGCGGGGGGGCCACAACCGGGGAGCTGTTTTTT.

The chain joins TRBV6-5 to TRBJ1-1; D perhaps matches TRBD1 (5 bases). The length of the CDR3 is 10 residues. Trimming shortened V by 9 bases and J by 9 bases, and 11 bases separated the two germline ends. Germline-derived CDR1 and CDR2 are MNHEY and SVGAGI. In DNA form, the CDR3 reads TGTGCCAGAACTGGGGCAAAAGCTTTCTTT. Translated: CARTGAKAFF.

This chain links TRBV27 with TRBJ1-2; D is unresolved. CDR3 length: 14 amino acids. The germline CDR1 and CDR2 sequences are MNHEY and SMNVEV (reference sequence). V lost 5 bases and J lost 5, with 15 bases in between. DNA of the CDR3: TGTGCCAGCAGTATTGACGGAGACCTATATGGCTACACCTTC. Its protein is CASSIDGDLYGYTF.

This sequence joins TRBV5-6 and TRBJ1-2, with no clear D. CDR3 size: 12 residues. V lost 2 bases and J 7 bases, leaving 9 bases between the germline ends. The germline CDR1 and CDR2 sequences are SGHDT and YYEEEE. In DNA, the CDR3 is TGTGCCAGCAGCTTAGGGAGAGGTGGCTACACCTTC. Its translation: CASSLGRGGYTF. The full variable domain, its missing parts supplied by reference TRBV5-6 and TRBJ1-2, is DAGVTQSPTHLIKTRGQQVTLRCSPKSGHDTVSWYQQALGQGPQFIFQYYEEEERQRGNFPDRFSGHQFPNYSSELNVNALLLGDSALYLCASSLGRGGYTFGSGTRLTVV.

This clone occurred a few times. The J gene is TRBJ2-7, the V gene TRBV6-6, with 7 nucleotides matching TRBD1. CDR1 is MNHNY and CDR2 is SVGAGI in the germline V gene (reference sequence). This CDR3 has 13 residues. The V and J ends lost 2 bases and 6 bases, in that order; junction bases with no gene match: 4. The CDR3 region is CASSYTTGLEQYF. For the CDR3, the DNA is TGTGCCAGCAGTTACACGACAGGGCTCGAGCAGTACTTC.

The V and J genes are TRBV5-6 and TRBJ2-3, with 9 bases fitting TRBD2. Per the germline V gene, CDR1 is SGHDT and CDR2 is YYEEEE. After removal of 4 bases from V and 2 bases from J, the junction contained 14 bases not matched to a gene. The CDR3 is made up of 18 amino acids. Written as DNA, the CDR3 is TGTGCCAGCAGCACCCTAGGGCGGCGGGGGGGCCACACAGATACGCAGTATTTT. This encodes CASSTLGRRGGHTDTQYF. Complete variable domain (other parts from reference TRBV5-6 and TRBJ2-3): DAGVTQSPTHLIKTRGQQVTLRCSPKSGHDTVSWYQQALGQGPQFIFQYYEEEERQRGNFPDRFSGHQFPNYSSELNVNALLLGDSALYLCASSTLGRRGGHTDTQYFGPGTRLTVL.

J is TRBJ1-4 and V is TRBV6-5; the match to TRBD1 covers 7 bases. The CDR3 consists of 16 residues. Germline lookup yields CDR1 MNHEY and CDR2 SVGAGI. J gave up 4 bases and V 2 bases, and 7 bases lay outside the gene matches. CDR3: CASSYTNTGVNEKLFF. The CDR3 coding sequence is TGTGCCAGCAGTTACACAAATACAGGGGTTAATGAAAAACTGTTTTTT.

The chain has TRBV5-1 and TRBJ2-7, with 9 nucleotides matching TRBD1. V dropped 0 bases and J dropped 7; count of bases not matched to a gene: 11. The length of the CDR3 is 16 residues. Germline assignment: CDR1 SGHRS and CDR2 YFSETQ. CDR3 coding DNA: TGCGCCAGCAGCTTGGCCGCCGGGACAGGGCTGGGGGAGCAGTACTTC. As protein: CASSLAAGTGLGEQYF.

J is TRBJ2-5 and V is TRBV5-5, with a tentative D call TRBD2 (5 bases). The DNA end is more similar to TRBJ2-7, so the J call may be wrong. The CDR3 consists of 12 residues. From germline, CDR1 is SGHKS and CDR2 YYEKEE (reference sequence). Written as DNA, the CDR3 is TGTGCCAGCAGCTTGAGCGGCTACGAGCAGTACTTC. Translation: CASSLSGYEQYF.

The chain carries TRBV4-1 and TRBJ2-1, with a weak D call TRBD2 (6 bases). This CDR3 has 15 residues. Trimming pared 5 bases from V and 1 base from J, leaving 12 bases between. CDR1 MGHRA and CDR2 YSYEKL come from the germline V gene. This chain's CDR3 is CASSSLGGSYNEQFF. The CDR3 nucleotides are TGCGCCAGCAGCTCACTGGGAGGTTCCTACAATGAGCAGTTCTTC.

The V and J genes are TRBV27 and TRBJ1-6; 9 bases are a match to TRBD1. The CDR3 has 15 residues. The J segment lost 6 bases and the V segment lost 5 bases, leaving 5 bases of the junction unmatched. CDR1 and CDR2 from the germline V gene are MNHEY and SMNVEV (reference sequence). The CDR3 here is CASSRMTGGNSPLHF. The DNA of the CDR3 is TGTGCCAGCAGTCGCATGACAGGGGGTAATTCACCCCTCCACTTT.

The chain uses TRBV25-1 and TRBJ2-7, with TRBD1 identical over 12 bases. This CDR3 is built from 16 residues. Germline CDR1 reads MGHDK; CDR2 reads SYGVNS. V lost 9 bases, J lost 5 bases, and 14 bases stayed unmatched. The DNA for the CDR3 is TGTGCCAGGAATAGACCCACCGGGACAGGGGGCAACGAGCAGTACTTC. Protein product: CARNRPTGTGGNEQYF.

The gene calls are TRBV4-2 and TRBJ2-7; TRBD2 aligns across 9 bases. The CDR3 is 16 residues long. Trimming removed 0 bases from V and 1 base from J; junction bases left unmatched: 4. CDR1 and CDR2 from the germline V gene are LGHNA and YNFKEQ. CDR3 nucleotides: TGTGCCAGCAGCCAAGATCTAGGACTAGCGTCCTACGAGCAGTACTTC. Translating gives CASSQDLGLASYEQYF.

The gene calls are TRBV18 and TRBJ2-5, with D perhaps TRBD2 (5 bases). TRBJ2-7 explains the end of the DNA better; the J call may be wrong. The CDR3 is made up of 14 amino acids. CDR1 and CDR2 from the germline V gene are KGHSH and LQKENI. CDR3 loop: CASSSRGEAYEQYF. The CDR3 nucleotides read TGTGCCAGCTCAAGTCGGGGAGAAGCCTACGAGCAGTACTTC.

This rearrangement joins TRBV7-2 to TRBJ2-2; a possible D gene is TRBD1 (6 bases). The CDR3 totals 15 residues. The V end lost 5 bases, the J end lost 7 bases, and 17 bases lay between the germline ends. The germline V gene encodes CDR1 SGHTA and CDR2 FQGNSA. CDR3 sequence: CASSLISLGGGELFF. The CDR3 DNA sequence: TGTGCCAGCAGCCTTATCAGTTTAGGGGGCGGGGAGCTGTTTTTT.

The chain joins TRBV5-1 to TRBJ2-5; D possibly corresponds to TRBD2 (6 bases). The CDR3 is made up of 15 amino acids. V lost 3 bases and J 5 bases, leaving 17 bases between the germline ends. Per germline, CDR1 SGHRS and CDR2 YFSETQ. CDR3 coding DNA: TGCGCCAGCAGCTCCCGGGGACTCTTGGGGGAGACCCAGTACTTC. Amino acid sequence: CASSSRGLLGETQYF.

The gene calls are TRBV9 and TRBJ2-6, with 9 positions matching TRBD2. The CDR3 length is 17 residues. Trimming took 5 bases from V and 2 from J; bases not matched to a gene: 8. Germline CDR1 reads SGDLS; CDR2 reads YYNGEE. The CDR3 region is CASRGGGGAAGANVLTF. The CDR3 DNA is TGTGCCAGCAGGGGTGGCGGGGGGGCCGCTGGGGCCAACGTCCTGACTTTC. The full variable domain, its missing parts supplied by reference TRBV9 and TRBJ2-6, is DSGVTQTPKHLITATGQRVTLRCSPRSGDLSVYWYQQSLDQGLQFLIQYYNGEERAKGNILERFSAQQFPDLHSELNLSSLELGDSALYFCASRGGGGAAGANVLTFGAGSRLTVL.

This rearrangement joins TRBV6-6 to TRBJ2-1; perhaps TRBD1 as D (5 bases). The germline V and J ends were trimmed by 6 bases and 8 bases, with 20 bases remaining between them. This CDR3 has 15 amino acids. CDR1 and CDR2 (germline): MNHNY, SVGAGI (reference sequence). The CDR3 spells CASSPGHSQVYEQFF. CDR3 in DNA: TGTGCCAGCAGCCCCGGACACTCCCAAGTCTATGAGCAGTTCTTC.

This clone was seen a single time. This chain joins TRBV2 and TRBJ1-5; 8 bases map to TRBD1. This CDR3 spans 15 amino acids. J gave up 9 bases and V 4 bases, and 11 bases lay outside the gene matches. The germline gives CDR1 SNHLY, CDR2 FYNNEI. The CDR3 DNA sequence: TGTGCCAGCAGTGGCCCCAGGGGGCTAGGTCTGCCCCAGCATTTT. It specifies CASSGPRGLGLPQHF.

The chain joins TRBV20-1 to TRBJ2-4, with D maybe TRBD1 (6 bases). CDR1 and CDR2 (germline): DFQATT, SNEGSKA (reference sequence). The germline V and J ends were trimmed by 5 bases and 9 bases, with 11 bases remaining between them. This CDR3 has 11 amino acids. CDR3 nucleotides: TGCAGTGCTCTTATACAGGGCATTCAGTACTTC. Translation: CSALIQGIQYF.